The present entry profiles one TCR beta chain with its context. Its antigen remains unidentified. Germline-derived CDR1 and CDR2 are MGHRA and YSYEKL. The CDR3 length is 14 residues. Trimming removed 4 bases at V and 2 bases at J, with 10 bases between. The data originate from a study of CD8+ T cells in alopecia areata. Study-level results: Sequencing of scalp samples also captures resident alphabeta T cells of normal skin.

Reverse transcribed after extraction, RNA yielded cDNA as the sequencing template. Method: immunoSEQ multiplex PCR; TCRdb's copy keeps in-frame clones and lacks some. The sample includes 100,000 to 150,000 clones, 45% to 50% of them seen just once. Peripheral blood and lesional scalp punch biopsies came from alopecia areata patients. Sorted populations comprised CD4+ and CD8+ T cells obtained from PBMCs. Sequencing was performed on CD8+ T cells sorted from blood, taken at week 0. This receptor was obtained from a human donor with alopecia areata. The chain links TRBV4-1 to TRBJ2-3; possible D gene TRBD2, 5 bases. The CDR3 spells CASSPEGVTDTQYF. Here the CDR3 DNA reads TGCGCCAGCAGCCCCGAGGGCGTCACAGATACGCAGTATTTT.